The 9 T cell receptor beta chains given below trace back to one sample, sequenced in a study of blood T cell repertoires in COVID-19 (dated by TCRdb to 2018 to 2021). The protocol used for the library was the immunoSEQ multiplex PCR assay. In TCRdb, the immuneACCESS table is reduced to in-frame sequences with V and J assigned. These tables do not hold every clone; where another copy was compared, an unresolved V gene accounts for under half, and the others remain unexplained. In this sample the table shows about 500,000 clones, 75% to 90% of which occur a single time. Of the sample, 0.7% falls within the top ten clones. The sequencing sample was made of PBMCs or T cells enriched from blood (not recorded which). Receptor source: a woman under 30 who had recovered from COVID-19.

The rearrangement joins TRBV28 to TRBJ1-2; D is possibly TRBD1 (6 bases). Trimming shortened V by 9 bases and J by 4 bases, and 24 bases separated the two germline ends. CDR3 size: 16 residues. Germline V lookup: CDR1 MDHEN, CDR2 SYDVKM. CDR3 sequence reads: CASDKGIEGVSYGYTF. The CDR3 DNA reads TGTGCCAGTGACAAGGGGATAGAGGGGGTCAGCTATGGCTACACCTTC.

This sequence joins TRBV30 and TRBJ2-7; possibly TRBD1 for D (6 bases). Germline loops: CDR1 GTSNPN, CDR2 SVGIG (reference sequence). CDR3 length equals 15 residues. Trimming took 2 bases from V and 1 from J, leaving 15 bases between them. The CDR3 loop reads CAWSKIGTQSYEQYF. Here the CDR3 DNA reads TGTGCCTGGAGTAAGATCGGGACACAATCCTACGAGCAGTACTTC.

In DNA, the CDR3 is TGTGCCAGCACCCCCCCGGGGGACAGGGGACAGCCCCAGCATTTT. This translates into CASTPPGDRGQPQHF. V and J are TRBV6-5 and TRBJ1-5, with 10 nucleotides matching TRBD1. The CDR3 totals 15 residues. Trimming took 7 bases from V and 7 from J; bases not matched to a gene: 10. Germline V gene sequence: CDR1 MNHEY, CDR2 SVGAGI.

The J gene is TRBJ1-1, the V gene TRBV21-1. TRBV21-1 is recorded as a pseudogene. This CDR3 has 11 residues. CDR3 in amino acids: CASRGGQSVFF. The CDR3, as DNA: TGTGCCAGCAGGGGGGGGCAGTCGGTTTTCTTT.

The chain combines TRBV30 with TRBJ1-1; possibly TRBD1 for D (5 bases). CDR3 length equals 14 residues. The germline CDR1 and CDR2 sequences are GTSNPN and SVGIG (reference sequence). V dropped 2 bases and J dropped 1 base, with 11 bases sitting between them. The chain's CDR3 is CAWSIRGRNTEAFF. The CDR3 nucleotides read TGTGCCTGGAGTATAAGGGGCAGGAACACTGAAGCTTTCTTT.

Of note for this clone: Different DNA sequences within this sample yield the same CDR3. V usage is TRBV28 and J usage is TRBJ1-5; D gene ambiguous. The length of the CDR3 is 12 residues. Germline loops: CDR1 MDHEN, CDR2 SYDVKM. V dropped 5 bases and J dropped 4 bases, with 6 bases sitting between them. The CDR3 is CASSSPNQPQHF. CDR3 in DNA: TGTGCCAGCAGTAGCCCAAATCAGCCCCAGCATTTT.

V is TRBV5-8 and J is TRBJ2-1, with 14 nucleotides matching TRBD2. V lost 4 bases, J lost 0 bases, and 3 bases stayed unmatched. CDR1 and CDR2 from the germline V gene are SGHTS and YDEGEE. This CDR3 has 17 amino acids. The DNA for the CDR3 is TGTGCCAGCAGCGAAGGACTAGCGGGGGGCTCCTACAATGAGCAGTTCTTC. As protein: CASSEGLAGGSYNEQFF. Drawing the rest from reference TRBV5-8 and TRBJ2-1, the complete variable domain is EAGVTQSPTHLIKTRGQQATLRCSPISGHTSVYWYQQALGLGLQFLLWYDEGEERNRGNFPPRFSGRQFPNYSSELNVNALELEDSALYLCASSEGLAGGSYNEQFFGPGTRLTVL.

This clone appeared a single time. This chain uses TRBV10-2 with TRBJ2-3; no firm D call. The CDR3 is made up of 12 amino acids. Germline V gene lookup returns CDR1 WSHSY and CDR2 SAAADI. Trimming took off 7 bases at V and 1 base at J, with 6 bases between the two ends. Written as DNA, the CDR3 is TGCGCCAGCACAGAGGGCACAGATACGCAGTATTTT. The encoded protein is CASTEGTDTQYF.

This sequence joins TRBV5-6 and TRBJ1-6; 7 bases are shared with TRBD1. The CDR3 covers 14 residues. Losses at the gene ends were 2 bases for V and 5 bases for J; bases not matched to a gene: 1. CDR1 is SGHDT, CDR2 YYEEEE, per germline. The CDR3, as DNA: TGTGCCAGCAGCTTCGGGACAGATAATTCACCCCTCCACTTT. Its protein product is CASSFGTDNSPLHF.